A selection of T cell receptor beta chains follows, all from one sample in a study of blood T cell repertoires in COVID-19. The table came from immunoSEQ multiplex PCR; TCRdb's copy has only in-frame clones and leaves some out. The sample includes around 140,000 clones, 75% to 90% seen only once; the top ten take around 18%. Sequencing was performed on peripheral blood. The receptors shown here come from a man aged 45-60 years with active or convalescent COVID-19. CDR3s leave out the opening cysteine and the closing phenylalanine or tryptophan. The size entry is marked missing in some rows and otherwise reads once, few, many or a size class.

TRBV21-1,-,ASSNGGQARYGYT
TRBV5-1,-,ASSLMTTVNRNYNEQF
TRBV27,-,ASSLGTNTGELF
TRBV27,-,ASSPSSGIGPDTQY
TRBV4-3,once,ASSQFLWTGVAQPQH
TRBV4-3,-,ASSAGGYYGYT
TRBV20-1,-,SALVADTQY
TRBV19,-,ASSDRSIADTEAF
TRBV15,-,ATSRGRDHPEAF
TRBV6-5,-,ASSWGQGSNTGELF
TRBV15,-,ATSIPGTSGGNEQF
TRBV19,-,ASSPLGGSEKLF
TRBV25-1,-,ASRTRGSGSSYEQY
TRBV7-2,-,ASSFPGGSTDTQY
TRBV4-3,-,ASSFDRGSTDTQY
TRBV18,-,ASSGERGSNSPLH
TRBV10-3,-,AISVLAGGNTDTQY
TRBV10-2,-,ASGGVDTEAF
TRBV6-2/TRBV6-3,-,ASSYSRGDTQY
TRBV5-1,-,ASSLEQDYGYT
TRBV21-1,-,ASSKEAVAGGKKETQY
TRBV18,-,ASSLRTGGADTQY
TRBV3-1/TRBV3-2,-,ASSQRTSGLGETQY
TRBV6-6,once,ASSSTSGVA
TRBV10-3,-,AISESGRGITGELF
TRBV28,-,ASSQPGQGDQPQH
TRBV7-9,-,ASSEGRGLV
TRBV29-1,-,SVERDTDTQY
TRBV2,-,ASTNRGLVHGYT
TRBV30,-,AWSEQGAKPQH
TRBV19,-,ASSKKADSGWYEQY
TRBV12-3/TRBV12-4,-,ASERGLNNEQF
TRBV11-2,-,ASSLRGSGANIQY
TRBV29-1,-,SVGAGGGTDTQY
TRBV25-1,-,ASSPRQGSGAF
TRBV2,once,ASRAGANTGELF
TRBV11-2,-,ASSGGSRISYEQY
TRBV5-1,-,ASSPNRDSRYNSPLH
TRBV7-6,-,ASSLGRTGATNEKLF
TRBV18,-,ASSPAPGQLNYGYT
TRBV5-1,-,ASSFGQGSTDTQY
TRBV28,-,ASSLGTGEAEQAF
TRBV9,-,ASRNGGDYGYT
TRBV5-1,-,ASSLYRGGRTGELF
TRBV5-4,-,ASSLTGKRPQY
TRBV5-4,-,ASSLLQEYNEQF
TRBV6-1,-,ASSEGGGGQPQH
TRBV6-1,-,ASSEGRGYGYT
TRBV4-3,-,ASSPQGGPYEQY
TRBV7-9,-,ASSSTTALPETQY
TRBV27,-,ASSLSFRGDGYT
TRBV2,-,ASSEEGASGNTIY
TRBV7-9,-,ASSPPGSHEQY